The next 26 T cell receptor beta chains were all read from a single sample in a study of T cell clonotyping in hematopoietic cell transplantation. Measured with immunoSEQ multiplex PCR; TCRdb has only the in-frame clones, and not every one. Seen here are roughly 5,000 clones, roughly 77% observed once, and the top ten hold around 25%. The input for sequencing was peripheral blood mononuclear cells, taken 100 days after allogeneic stem cell transplant. These receptors were taken from a female patient aged 50-59 years who had an allogeneic stem cell transplant from an unrelated donor, so the T cells may come from the graft donor. Some clones in this sample may be carry-over from other donors' samples.

The chain employs TRBV2 and TRBJ2-3; possible D gene TRBD2, 5 bases. Trimming stripped 2 bases from V and 10 bases from J, with 16 bases between. This CDR3 spans 14 amino acids. CDR1 is SNHLY, CDR2 FYNNEI, per germline. This CDR3 reads CASSERDTGISQYF. The CDR3 region has the DNA TGTGCCAGCAGTGAACGTGACACCGGGATATCGCAGTATTTT.

CDR3 sequence: CASSSSQGRPYGYTF. CDR3 DNA: TGTGCCAGCAGTTCGTCCCAGGGGCGGCCCTATGGCTACACCTTC. This chain uses TRBV6-5 with TRBJ1-2; TRBD1 is a possible D gene (6 bases). The CDR3 covers 15 residues. Germline CDR1 is MNHEY and CDR2 is SVGAGI. Trimming stripped 4 bases from V and 4 bases from J, with 16 bases between.

This clone came up once. For the CDR3, the DNA is TGTGCCTGGAACCTACGTAGCGGACCAATGAGGTCCTACGAGCAGTACTTC. Residues: CAWNLRSGPMRSYEQYF. The chain uses TRBV30 and TRBJ2-7; D might be TRBD2 (6 bases). CDR1 and CDR2 from the germline V gene are GTSNPN and SVGIG (reference sequence). The CDR3 loop spans 17 amino acids. Trimming pared 4 bases from V and 1 base from J, leaving 23 bases between. Based on the CDR3 plus reference TRBV30 and TRBJ2-7, the full variable domain is SQTIHQWPATLVQPVGSPLSLECTVEGTSNPNLYWYRQAAGRGLQLLFYSVGIGQISSEVPQNLSASRPQDRQFILSSKKLLLSDSGFYLCAWNLRSGPMRSYEQYFGPGTRLTVT.

The chain is built from TRBV19 and TRBJ2-6, with D unresolved. Trimming removed 6 bases at V and 0 bases at J, with 9 bases between. This CDR3 has 15 amino acids. Germline V CDR1 and CDR2: LNHDA, SQIVND (reference sequence). CDR3 in DNA: TGTGCCAGTAGGCCGCAGAGCTCTGGGGCCAACGTCCTGACTTTC. Its protein product is CASRPQSSGANVLTF.

This chain uses TRBV5-1 with TRBJ2-5; TRBD2 is a possible D gene (6 bases). The CDR3 contains 15 residues. CDR1 and CDR2 (germline): SGHRS, YFSETQ. V was clipped by 0 bases and J by 2 bases, with 11 bases between them. This CDR3 is CASSLARRVQETQYF. CDR3 in DNA: TGCGCCAGCAGCTTGGCGAGGAGGGTACAAGAGACCCAGTACTTC.

This clone came up a few times. The chain is built from TRBV10-2 and TRBJ2-7; tentatively, D is TRBD1 (5 bases). Between the trimmed V and J ends, which lost 6 bases and 0 bases, there was a span of 6 bases. Germline V gene data show CDR1 as WSHSY and CDR2 as SAAADI. The CDR3 contains 12 residues. The CDR3, as DNA: TGCGCCAGCAGGGACATCTCCTACGAGCAGTACTTC. Protein product: CASRDISYEQYF.

The chain recombines TRBV9 with TRBJ1-1, with TRBD1 matching 8 bases. This CDR3 is 16 amino acids long. Germline values: CDR1 SGDLS, CDR2 YYNGEE. V was clipped by 4 bases and J by 4 bases; unmatched bases: 12. The CDR3 nucleotides read TGTGCCAGCAGCCCGGGACAGGTTTTGACGGGCACTGAAGCTTTCTTT. It translates to CASSPGQVLTGTEAFF.

DNA for the CDR3: TGTGCCAGCAGGGGGAAGATAAACACTGAAGCTTTCTTT. Amino acids: CASRGKINTEAFF. The chain employs TRBV6-6 and TRBJ1-1; D remains ambiguous. The CDR3 has 13 residues. V dropped 6 bases and J dropped 2 bases, with 10 bases sitting between them. Looked up from germline, CDR1 is MNHNY and CDR2 is SVGAGI (reference sequence).

The CDR3 nucleotides are TGTGCCAGCAGCCAAAAATCGGGGTCTGGGGGCTACACCTTC. Translating it yields CASSQKSGSGGYTF. The chain uses TRBV4-2 and TRBJ1-2; D unclear. The CDR3 loop spans 14 amino acids. V was pared by 2 bases and J by 8 bases, with 15 bases between. From germline, CDR1 is LGHNA and CDR2 YNFKEQ.

The chain couples TRBV5-4 to TRBJ2-7, with 9 bases that match TRBD1. With V trimmed by 0 bases and J by 2 bases, 3 bases remained unmatched. The CDR3 consists of 15 residues. Germline CDR1 reads SGHNT; CDR2 reads YYREEE (reference sequence). The DNA for the CDR3 is TGTGCCAGCAGCTTGGCCGGACAGGGGCCCTACGAGCAGTACTTC. Amino acids: CASSLAGQGPYEQYF.

The V gene is TRBV29-1, the J gene TRBJ2-1; tentatively, D is TRBD1 (5 bases). This CDR3 contains 12 residues. Trimming removed 6 bases at V and 6 bases at J, with 12 bases between. Germline loops: CDR1 SQVTM, CDR2 ANQGSEA. The CDR3 protein is CSVAAQVNEQFF. DNA of the CDR3: TGCAGCGTGGCCGCACAGGTCAATGAGCAGTTCTTC.

The gene calls are TRBV5-6 and TRBJ1-1; D not resolved. This CDR3 is 16 amino acids long. The ends were cut back, 3 bases at V and 0 bases at J, with 15 bases in the middle. Looked up from germline, CDR1 is SGHDT and CDR2 is YYEEEE. The CDR3 bases are TGTGCCAGCAGCTCTCTAGAAAAGGCCATGAACACTGAAGCTTTCTTT. It codes for CASSSLEKAMNTEAFF.

The rearrangement joins TRBV28 to TRBJ2-3, with 8 bases fitting TRBD1. CDR1 and CDR2 from the germline V gene are MDHEN and SYDVKM. The CDR3 has 17 residues. The V and J ends lost 3 bases and 3 bases, in that order; junction bases with no gene match: 11. CDR3 loop: CASSFVQGALGTDTQYF. CDR3 nucleotide sequence: TGTGCCAGCAGTTTCGTCCAGGGGGCTTTGGGTACAGATACGCAGTATTTT.

The chain employs TRBV6-4 and TRBJ1-2, with 7 positions matching TRBD1. The ends lost 6 bases at V and 8 bases at J; junction bases unmatched: 6. Germline loops: CDR1 MRHNA, CDR2 SNTAGT. This CDR3 has 12 residues. Written as DNA, the CDR3 is TGTGCCAGCAGGTCTCACAGGGGAGGCTACACCTTC. Encoded protein: CASRSHRGGYTF.

The chain couples TRBV2 to TRBJ2-1; 7 nucleotides align to TRBD2. Trimming removed 3 bases from V and 14 bases from J; junction bases left unmatched: 7. The CDR3 runs 12 residues. Per the germline V gene, CDR1 is SNHLY and CDR2 is FYNNEI. The CDR3 region is CASSDGEGGEFF. DNA for the CDR3: TGTGCCAGCAGTGACGGGGAGGGAGGGGAGTTCTTC. The complete variable domain, with remaining parts taken from reference TRBV2 and TRBJ2-1, reads EPEVTQTPSHQVTQMGQEVILRCVPISNHLYFYWYRQILGQKVEFLVSFYNNEISEKSEIFDDQFSVERPDGSNFTLKIRSTKLEDSAMYFCASSDGEGGEFFGPGTRLTVL.

The chain joins TRBV5-1 to TRBJ2-7, with 10 bases that match TRBD2. CDR1 and CDR2 from the germline V gene are SGHRS and YFSETQ. Losses at the gene ends were 0 bases for V and 5 bases for J; bases not matched to a gene: 11. The CDR3 has 17 residues. This chain's CDR3 is CASSLVVERGGDDEQYF. As DNA, the CDR3 is TGCGCCAGCAGCTTGGTGGTCGAGCGGGGGGGAGACGACGAGCAGTACTTC.

This chain joins TRBV7-9 and TRBJ2-7; the D is unclear. Germline assignment: CDR1 SEHNR and CDR2 FQNEAQ (reference sequence). Trimming removed 2 bases from V and 6 bases from J, with 8 bases in between. The CDR3 is 12 amino acids. CDR3 region: CASSLMEREQYF. CDR3 coding DNA: TGTGCCAGCAGCTTAATGGAACGCGAGCAGTACTTC.

This chain links TRBV9 with TRBJ1-2; TRBD1 is a possible D gene (6 bases). The CDR3 contains 13 residues. Per germline, CDR1 SGDLS and CDR2 YYNGEE. The V gene lost 0 bases and the J gene lost 5 bases, with 8 bases spanning the gap. CDR3 region: CASSVGGQYGYTF. The CDR3 DNA reads TGTGCCAGCAGCGTAGGTGGACAGTATGGCTACACCTTC.

The chain uses TRBV29-1 and TRBJ2-1; D is unresolved. The germline V gene has CDR1 SQVTM and CDR2 ANQGSEA. V was trimmed by 6 bases and J by 4 bases, leaving 13 bases between them. The CDR3 length is 13 residues. CDR3 DNA: TGCAGCGTCGCACTCCCATTTTACAATGAGCAGTTCTTC. Its translation is CSVALPFYNEQFF.

The gene calls are TRBV11-2 and TRBJ2-5, with 13 bases matching TRBD2. The CDR3 is 17 amino acids. J was trimmed by 0 bases and V by 5 bases; bases with no gene match: 6. Germline lookup yields CDR1 SGHAT and CDR2 FQNNGV. CDR3 bases: TGTGCCAGCAGCAGCAGGACTAGCGGGGGACACCAAGAGACCCAGTACTTC. This encodes CASSSRTSGGHQETQYF.

The chain links TRBV9 to TRBJ2-5; 7 bases line up with TRBD2. The V segment lost 4 bases and the J segment 3 bases; nucleotides outside the gene matches: 12. The CDR3 has 16 residues. Germline CDR1 is SGDLS and CDR2 is YYNGEE. CDR3: CASSPSGLASEETQYF. CDR3 sequence (DNA): TGTGCCAGCAGCCCTAGCGGCCTAGCGAGTGAAGAGACCCAGTACTTC.

This clone was seen only a few times. This sequence joins TRBV4-1 and TRBJ2-5, with unresolved D. CDR1 is MGHRA and CDR2 is YSYEKL in the germline V gene. This CDR3 contains 15 residues. V was shortened by 0 bases and J by 5 bases, with 13 bases between the two germline ends. CDR3 residues: CASSQEYPTRETQYF. The CDR3, as DNA: TGCGCCAGCAGCCAAGAGTACCCGACCAGGGAGACCCAGTACTTC.

In this sample, this clone is large. The V gene is TRBV10-3, the J gene TRBJ1-2; D gene unclear. With 11 bases removed from V and 6 bases from J, the gap between germline ends came to 13 bases. Germline lookup yields CDR1 ENHRY and CDR2 SYGVKD. This CDR3 is built from 11 residues. The CDR3 DNA sequence: TGTGCCGGCCTTCCCTTCGATGGCTACACCTTC. This translates into CAGLPFDGYTF.

The gene calls are TRBV23-1 and TRBJ1-2, with a weak D call TRBD1 (6 bases). TRBV23-1 carries the ORF label, with uncertain function. The CDR3 is 14 amino acids. Trimming removed 7 bases from V and 1 base from J, with 13 bases in between. CDR3 coding DNA: TGCGCCAGCACTCGACGGACAGTTAACTATGGCTACACCTTC. Encoded protein: CASTRRTVNYGYTF.

This chain links TRBV7-9 with TRBJ2-2; 12 positions match TRBD1. Germline V gene sequence: CDR1 SEHNR, CDR2 FQNEAQ (reference sequence). Trimming at V came to 5 bases and at J to 5 bases, leaving 6 bases not matched to a gene. The CDR3 length is 16 residues. In DNA, the CDR3 is TGTGCCAGCAGCAGCGGGACAGGGGGCTTTACCGGGGAGCTGTTTTTT. This gives the protein CASSSGTGGFTGELFF. Based on the CDR3 plus reference TRBV7-9 and TRBJ2-2, the full variable domain is DTGVSQNPRHKITKRGQNVTFRCDPISEHNRLYWYRQTLGQGPEFLTYFQNEAQLEKSRLLSDRFSAERPKGSFSTLEIQRTEQGDSAMYLCASSSGTGGFTGELFFGEGSRLTVL.

The chain carries TRBV2 and TRBJ2-5; maybe TRBD1 (6 bases). Germline-derived CDR1 and CDR2 are SNHLY and FYNNEI. The CDR3 consists of 17 residues. Deletions cut 0 bases from V and 1 base from J, with 15 bases between. The CDR3 spells CASSEALPRQAQETQYF. CDR3 in DNA: TGTGCCAGCAGTGAAGCGCTTCCACGACAGGCCCAAGAGACCCAGTACTTC.